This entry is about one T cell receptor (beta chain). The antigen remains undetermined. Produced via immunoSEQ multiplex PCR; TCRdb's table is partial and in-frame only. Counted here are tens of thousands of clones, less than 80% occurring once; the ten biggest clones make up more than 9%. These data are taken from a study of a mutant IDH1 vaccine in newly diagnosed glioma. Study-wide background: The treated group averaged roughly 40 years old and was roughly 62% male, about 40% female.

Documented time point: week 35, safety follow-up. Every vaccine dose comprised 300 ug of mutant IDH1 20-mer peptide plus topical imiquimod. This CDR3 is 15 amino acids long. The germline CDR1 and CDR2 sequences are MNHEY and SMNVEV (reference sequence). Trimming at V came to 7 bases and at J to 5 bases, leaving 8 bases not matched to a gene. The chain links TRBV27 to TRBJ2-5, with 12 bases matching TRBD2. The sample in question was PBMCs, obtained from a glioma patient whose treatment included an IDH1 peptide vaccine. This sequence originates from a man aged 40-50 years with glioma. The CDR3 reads CASKLLAGGGETQYF. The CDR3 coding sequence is TGTGCCAGCAAGTTACTAGCGGGAGGAGGGGAGACCCAGTACTTC.